Described below is a single TCR beta chain sequence and its context. Its specificity is unknown. V gave up 1 base and J gave up 2 bases, with 14 bases separating them. The CDR3 loop spans 17 amino acids. CDR1 is SGHVS, CDR2 FNYEAQ, per germline. The entry originates in a study of vaccination effects on CD4 cells after COVID-19. Using viral peptide pools, the ViraFEST assay grew out antigen-specific CD4+ T cells prior to sequencing. With approximately ten days of culture completed, CD4+ T cells were isolated. Between March and December 2020, the person had a SARS-CoV-2 infection that PCR confirmed. IL-2 medium took the place of half the medium on both days 3 and 7. The assay was immunoSEQ multiplex PCR, and TCRdb's table has in-frame clones only and misses some. The repertoire consists of about 24,000 clones, with 70% to 80% occurring once and the leading ten covering approximately 17%.

The rearrangement uses TRBV7-6 and TRBJ2-2, with D possibly TRBD2 on 6 matching bases. The clonotype originates from a human donor who had a prior SARS-CoV-2 infection. The sample consisted of CD4+ T cells from PBMCs cultured with SARS-CoV-2 spike peptides, taken before COVID-19 vaccination. The CDR3 region is CASSLGWWTKNTGELFF. CDR3 in DNA: TGTGCCAGCAGCTTAGGGTGGTGGACTAAAAACACCGGGGAGCTGTTTTTT. Drawing the rest from reference TRBV7-6 and TRBJ2-2, the complete variable domain is GAGVSQSPRYKVTKRGQDVALRCDPISGHVSLYWYRQALGQGPEFLTYFNYEAQQDKSGLPNDRFSAERPEGSISTLTIQRTEQRDSAMYRCASSLGWWTKNTGELFFGEGSRLTVL.